This paragraph reports one T cell receptor beta chain. The data originate from a study of PD-1 blockade in mismatch repair-deficient tumors. Every patient had mismatch repair deficiency by PCR or immunohistochemistry. V dropped 5 bases and J dropped 4 bases, with 15 bases sitting between them. The germline V gene has CDR1 SGHAT and CDR2 FQNNGV. The CDR3 runs 15 residues. Here immunoSEQ multiplex PCR was the method, and the copy in TCRdb shows in-frame clones only, minus some. The repertoire includes tens of thousands of clones, more than 80% of them detected once, and around 5.1% sits in the top ten. This receptor was taken from an adult with mismatch repair-deficient cancer. The source material was peripheral blood, sampled 44 weeks after starting pembrolizumab. The rearrangement links TRBV11-2 to TRBJ1-3; D may be TRBD1 (6 bases). CDR3: CASSQDEGGGNTIYF. The CDR3 DNA reads as TGTGCCAGCAGCCAAGATGAGGGGGGAGGAAACACCATATATTTT.